The 4 T cell receptor beta chains presented below share a single source sample, sequenced in a study of T-cell reconstitution after alpha-beta-depleted transplantation in children. The authors prepared the TCRbeta library with unique molecular identifiers. TCRdb processed the PCR reads anew with MiXCR; each CDR3 protein has one entry. The sample contains about 610,000 distinct CDR3 sequences, 10% to 13% of which appear only once. Sequences were derived from PBMCs from the stem cell graft donor, sampled from the stem cell graft. Every receptor here comes from a human donor who donated a stem cell graft to a child with acute myeloid leukemia.

This clonotype showed up many times. Germline and junction disagree at one end, which may indicate a read error. The chain couples TRBV10-3 to TRBJ2-1; 12 bases agree with TRBD2. This CDR3 spans 14 amino acids. Germline V CDR1 and CDR2: ENHRY, SYGVKD. The CDR3 coding sequence is TGTGCCATCAGTGAGCAGAGAACTAGCGGGAGGTTGTCCTTC. Translating it yields CAISEQRTSGRLSF.

The sample holds many counts of this clonotype. The chain links TRBV3-1 to TRBJ2-7, with TRBD2 matching over 16 bases. The CDR3 spans 17 residues. Losses at the gene ends were 4 bases for V and 9 bases for J; bases not matched to a gene: 12. Germline lookup yields CDR1 LGHDT and CDR2 YNNKEL (reference sequence). As DNA, the CDR3 is TGTGCCAGCAGCCGGGGGACTAGCGGGAGGGCCGAACTAGGGCAGTACTTC. Protein sequence: CASSRGTSGRAELGQYF.

The DNA of the CDR3 is TGTGCCAGCAGCGTAGGCTCGACAGGGGGAGCTAACTATGGCTACACCTTC. Its translation is CASSVGSTGGANYGYTF. The V call is TRBV9, the J call TRBJ1-2; 9 bases agree with TRBD1. In germline, CDR1 is SGDLS, CDR2 YYNGEE. The CDR3 sequence is 17 residues long. Trimming cost V 0 bases and J 0 bases; bases outside gene matches: 6. Full variable domain (remainder filled in from reference TRBV9 and TRBJ1-2): DSGVTQTPKHLITATGQRVTLRCSPRSGDLSVYWYQQSLDQGLQFLIQYYNGEERAKGNILERFSAQQFPDLHSELNLSSLELGDSALYFCASSVGSTGGANYGYTFGSGTRLTVV.

In this sample, this clonotype turned up a few times. The rearrangement joins TRBV9 to TRBJ1-1, with D hard to call. Per germline, CDR1 SGDLS and CDR2 YYNGEE. This CDR3 has 17 residues. Trimming took off 0 bases at V and 1 base at J, with 16 bases between the two ends. The CDR3 bases are TGTGCCAGCAGCGTAGGTAACTCTGCAGGTGCGAACACTGAAGCTTTCTTT. The encoded protein is CASSVGNSAGANTEAFF.